One T cell receptor beta chain is described in this entry. This entry comes from a study of cytomegalovirus exposure and HLA in healthy donors. The overall study: Caucasian-associated ancestry cluster membership applied to just over 80% of around 400 genotyped donors.

13 Jbeta primers and 60 Vbeta primers were used for the PCR. Method: immunoSEQ multiplex PCR; TCRdb's copy keeps in-frame clones and lacks some. The table has roughly 120,000 clones, 80% seen once; the top ten hold about 3.2%. V gave up 6 bases and J gave up 0 bases; unmatched junction bases: 9. Germline CDR1 and CDR2: MDHEN and SYDVKM. The CDR3 has 17 amino acids. The chain combines TRBV28 with TRBJ2-1, with 9 bases identical to TRBD1. The receptor was derived from a woman in her sixties or seventies in good health and CMV-seropositive. Material: PBMCs. Here the CDR3 reads CASSSRRGQGSYNEQFF. As DNA, the CDR3 is TGTGCCAGCAGCTCAAGAAGGGGACAGGGCTCCTACAATGAGCAGTTCTTC.